These 19 T cell receptor beta chains came from one sample sequenced in a study of blood T cell repertoires in COVID-19. The method was immunoSEQ multiplex PCR; TCRdb's version includes in-frame clones alone and lacks a portion of them. The repertoire has about 290,000 clones, just under 90% of them found once; the top ten carry 11%. What was sequenced was peripheral blood. The receptors here all came from a woman aged 30 to 39 with COVID-19, enrolled during active disease.

The chain joins TRBV5-4 to TRBJ2-2, with D possibly TRBD2 on 6 matching bases. The CDR3 consists of 17 residues. Germline CDR1 SGHNT, CDR2 YYREEE (reference sequence). The V end lost 6 bases, the J end lost 0 bases, and 18 bases lay between the germline ends. DNA for the CDR3: TGTGCCAGCACCTCCCGTAGCGGATCAACGAACACCGGGGAGCTGTTTTTT. Its protein product is CASTSRSGSTNTGELFF.

The CDR3 region is CASRATPNTGELFF. CDR3 bases: TGTGCCAGCAGGGCGACTCCGAACACCGGGGAGCTGTTTTTT. The V and J genes are TRBV6-5 and TRBJ2-2; D is uncertain. Germline V gene lookup returns CDR1 MNHEY and CDR2 SVGAGI. V was shortened by 6 bases and J by 0 bases, with 8 bases between the two germline ends. The CDR3 length is 14 residues.

The V gene is TRBV12-3 or TRBV12-4, the J gene TRBJ2-1; 7 bases are shared with TRBD2. With V trimmed by 6 bases and J by 8 bases, 4 bases remained unmatched. CDR3 length: 12 amino acids. The CDR3 protein is CASSNRGDEQFF. In DNA, the CDR3 is TGTGCCAGCAGCAACCGGGGGGATGAGCAGTTCTTC.

This chain uses TRBV7-6 with TRBJ2-4; 8 bases fit TRBD1. Germline loops: CDR1 SGHVS, CDR2 FNYEAQ. J was trimmed by 4 bases and V by 4 bases; bases with no gene match: 6. The CDR3 spans 15 residues. CDR3 bases: TGTGCCAGCAGCTCATCTCAGGGGGCGAAAAACATTCAGTACTTC. Protein: CASSSSQGAKNIQYF.

This clone was observed a few times. This sequence joins TRBV4-1 and TRBJ1-5; D is unresolved. This CDR3 comprises 15 residues. Germline V gives CDR1 MGHRA, CDR2 YSYEKL. V gave up 0 bases and J gave up 6 bases, with 12 bases separating them. The chain's CDR3 is CASSQDLRAGQPQHF. As DNA, the CDR3 is TGCGCCAGCAGCCAAGATCTACGGGCGGGTCAGCCCCAGCATTTT.

The chain couples TRBV6-1 to TRBJ2-7; D uncertain. There are 11 residues in the CDR3. V was trimmed by 3 bases and J by 5 bases, leaving 5 bases between them. Germline values: CDR1 MNHNS, CDR2 SASEGT. CDR3 sequence: CASSDTDEQYF. The CDR3, as DNA: TGTGCCAGCAGTGATACGGACGAGCAGTACTTC.

V gene TRBV5-6 combines with J gene TRBJ2-7; 12 nucleotides align to TRBD2. The CDR3 is 16 amino acids. Trimming took 4 bases from V and 7 from J; bases not matched to a gene: 12. Germline lookup yields CDR1 SGHDT and CDR2 YYEEEE. The CDR3 nucleotides read TGTGCCAGCAGCCCGCCGAGGCTAGCGGGGGGGGGTGAGCAGTACTTC. It encodes CASSPPRLAGGGEQYF.

V is TRBV28 and J is TRBJ2-7; a possible D gene is TRBD1 (6 bases). V lost 3 bases and J lost 4, with 16 bases in between. The CDR3 sequence is 15 residues long. The germline V gene has CDR1 MDHEN and CDR2 SYDVKM. CDR3 in amino acids: CASSFPTLTGYEQYF. Here the CDR3 DNA reads TGTGCCAGCAGTTTTCCGACCCTAACAGGGTACGAGCAGTACTTC.

The V and J genes are TRBV5-6 and TRBJ1-4; D not certain. Trimming shortened V by 0 bases and J by 7 bases, and 13 bases separated the two germline ends. The germline V gene has CDR1 SGHDT and CDR2 YYEEEE. This CDR3 spans 15 amino acids. CDR3 loop: CASSLVGGSGEKLFF. The CDR3 DNA reads TGTGCCAGCAGCTTGGTTGGAGGGTCGGGTGAAAAACTGTTTTTT.

The rearrangement links TRBV6-1 to TRBJ2-7, with TRBD1 identical over 7 bases. The V gene end was trimmed by 3 bases and the J gene end by 7 bases; junction bases not matched to a gene: 12. The CDR3 sequence is 15 residues long. The germline gives CDR1 MNHNS, CDR2 SASEGT. This CDR3 reads CASSEWDRDLREQYF. CDR3 coding DNA: TGTGCCAGCAGTGAGTGGGACAGAGACCTACGGGAGCAGTACTTC.

This clone was detected once. This chain uses TRBV28 with TRBJ1-2, with a weak D call TRBD1 (5 bases). CDR1 MDHEN and CDR2 SYDVKM come from the germline V gene. There are 12 residues in the CDR3. Trimming stripped 6 bases from V and 4 bases from J, with 9 bases between. The CDR3, as DNA: TGTGCCAGCAGGACAGCTCCCTATGGCTACACCTTC. Encoded protein: CASRTAPYGYTF.

The chain links TRBV2 to TRBJ2-1; 9 nucleotides align to TRBD2. Unmatched junction bases numbered 2, after V lost 3 bases and J lost 5 bases. Germline V CDR1 and CDR2: SNHLY, FYNNEI. This CDR3 is built from 14 residues. CDR3 coding DNA: TGTGCCAGCAGTGAGACTAGCGGCCACAATGAGCAGTTCTTC. Residues: CASSETSGHNEQFF.

This chain connects TRBV3-1 (or the pseudogene TRBV3-2) to TRBJ2-1, with TRBD2 matching over 8 bases. The CDR3 totals 16 residues. J was trimmed by 3 bases and V by 4 bases; bases with no gene match: 8. CDR1 LGHDT and CDR2 YNNKEL come from the germline V gene (reference sequence). CDR3 in DNA: TGTGCCAGCAGCCTCCGGGCGGGGGGTATCTACAATGAGCAGTTCTTC. Encoded protein: CASSLRAGGIYNEQFF.

This chain uses TRBV6-5 with TRBJ1-1, with TRBD1 identical over 8 bases. V lost 10 bases and J lost 1; bases outside the gene matches: 2. CDR1 and CDR2 (germline): MNHEY, SVGAGI. The CDR3 contains 12 residues. Here the CDR3 reads CATRGPNTEAFF. CDR3 nucleotide sequence: TGTGCCACCAGGGGGCCGAACACTGAAGCTTTCTTT.

The chain recombines TRBV3-1 (or the pseudogene TRBV3-2) with TRBJ1-1; D remains ambiguous. With 4 bases removed from V and 1 base from J, the gap between germline ends came to 13 bases. CDR3 size: 15 residues. CDR1 is LGHDT, CDR2 YNNKEL, per germline (reference sequence). The DNA of the CDR3 is TGTGCCAGCAGCCTCCATGGGCAAGCGAACACTGAAGCTTTCTTT. It specifies CASSLHGQANTEAFF.

V usage is TRBV7-8 and J usage is TRBJ1-4; possibly TRBD1 for D (6 bases). This CDR3 has 16 residues. Germline lookup yields CDR1 SGHVS and CDR2 FQNEAQ. The ends were cut back, 1 base at V and 10 bases at J, with 19 bases in the middle. The CDR3 DNA reads TGTGCCAGCAGCTTAGTGTCCCAGGGGCTTAGGGGAAAACTGTTTTTT. This encodes CASSLVSQGLRGKLFF.

The sample holds a few counts of this clone. CDR3 bases: TGTGCCTGGACTCAGGGTCTGGGCAGGGAGGTCTACGAGCAGTACTTC. It yields the protein CAWTQGLGREVYEQYF. The J gene is TRBJ2-7, the V gene TRBV30; a possible D gene is TRBD2 (6 bases). This CDR3 comprises 16 residues. Germline CDR1 and CDR2: GTSNPN and SVGIG (reference sequence). V was shortened by 4 bases and J by 3 bases, with 22 bases between the two germline ends.

On this clone itself: Different DNA sequences within this sample yield the same CDR3. The J gene is TRBJ2-7, the V gene TRBV9; 7 bases agree with TRBD1. Germline V lookup: CDR1 SGDLS, CDR2 YYNGEE. This CDR3 spans 13 amino acids. Losses at the gene ends were 2 bases for V and 2 bases for J; bases not matched to a gene: 1. Here the CDR3 DNA reads TGTGCCAGCAGCGTCGGGACAGCCTACGAGCAGTACTTC. Protein product: CASSVGTAYEQYF.

The chain joins TRBV12-3 or TRBV12-4 to TRBJ2-1; TRBD1 agrees at 8 bases. V dropped 6 bases and J dropped 4; count of bases not matched to a gene: 2. This CDR3 region has 13 residues. The CDR3 bases are TGTGCCAGCAGGGACAGGGCATACAATGAGCAGTTCTTC. It codes for CASRDRAYNEQFF.